The T cell receptor (beta chain) under discussion was sequenced for a study of early T cells in non-severe SARS-CoV-2 infection. Study-level background: Unpaired chains resulted from sequencing bulk RNA of unsorted whole blood.

This clonotype was observed a few times. Attached unique molecular identifiers marked individual cDNA molecules. TCRdb fed the 5' RACE reads into MiXCR, producing one record per CDR3 protein. The sample has 98,000 or so distinct CDR3 sequences, about 10% seen once. With 0 bases clipped from V and 4 bases from J, the junction kept 10 bases outside the gene matches. The CDR3 is made up of 17 amino acids. The germline V gene has CDR1 SGHRS and CDR2 YFSETQ. The source is an adult who was a healthcare worker with PCR-confirmed SARS-CoV-2 infection or an uninfected control (not recorded which). The chain combines TRBV5-1 with TRBJ1-2; 9 bases are shared with TRBD1. Sequencing used whole blood. CDR3 sequence: CASSLAGTGSASYGYTF. For the CDR3, the DNA is TGCGCCAGCAGCTTGGCCGGGACAGGGTCGGCTAGCTATGGCTACACCTTC.